The clone carrying this T cell receptor (beta chain) was seen a single time. The data stem from a study of control samples from healthy donors and cancer patients. V was clipped by 4 bases and J by 0 bases, with 11 bases between them. The germline V gene encodes CDR1 SGHRS and CDR2 YFSETQ. The CDR3 is made up of 16 amino acids. Here immunoSEQ multiplex PCR was the method, and the copy in TCRdb shows in-frame clones only, minus some. The table shows about 130,000 clones, with 80% to 95% occurring only once. The chain links TRBV5-1 to TRBJ1-6; a possible D gene is TRBD1 (6 bases). Source material: blood. This TCR was sampled from a young man in good health. The CDR3 sequence is CASSPGQNSYNSPLHF. Written as DNA, the CDR3 is TGCGCCAGCAGCCCCGGACAGAACTCCTATAATTCACCCCTCCACTTT.